The 22 T cell receptor beta chains below were found in one sample sequenced in a study of T-cell reconstitution after alpha-beta-depleted transplantation in children. For TCRbeta, the library was prepared with unique molecular identifiers. Via MiXCR, TCRdb re-called the PCR reads, giving one row per CDR3 protein. The sample lists approximately 45,000 distinct CDR3 sequences, about 50% occurring once. The specimen comprised peripheral blood, sampled before TCRalphabeta/CD19-depleted stem cell transplant. The receptors stem from a boy less than two years old with SCID, due to receive a stem cell transplant.

This chain links TRBV6-4 with TRBJ1-5; D is possibly TRBD1 (5 bases). Trimming took off 6 bases at V and 2 bases at J, with 8 bases between the two ends. Germline V lookup: CDR1 MRHNA, CDR2 SNTAGT. CDR3 length equals 13 residues. The CDR3 coding sequence is TGTGCCAGCAGCCGGGACGGCAATCAGCCCCAGCATTTT. It translates to CASSRDGNQPQHF.

The chain carries TRBV9 and TRBJ2-2; D unresolved. The CDR3 consists of 15 residues. The germline V gene has CDR1 SGDLS and CDR2 YYNGEE. The ends were cut back, 0 bases at V and 0 bases at J, with 6 bases in the middle. CDR3 amino acids: CASSVVSPNTGELFF. The CDR3, as DNA: TGTGCCAGCAGCGTAGTATCCCCGAACACCGGGGAGCTGTTTTTT.

This clonotype was seen a handful of times. The chain carries TRBV5-1 and TRBJ2-3, with D perhaps matching TRBD2 (6 bases). Germline V CDR1 and CDR2: SGHRS, YFSETQ. Trimming removed 5 bases at V and 2 bases at J, with 18 bases between. CDR3 length: 16 residues. The CDR3, as DNA: TGCGCCAGCAGTCCTCGACCAGCGGGCGACACAGATACGCAGTATTTT. Protein product: CASSPRPAGDTDTQYF. Using reference TRBV5-1 and TRBJ2-3 for the parts outside the CDR3, the full variable domain is KAGVTQTPRYLIKTRGQQVTLSCSPISGHRSVSWYQQTPGQGLQFLFEYFSETQRNKGNFPGRFSGRQFSNSRSEMNVSTLELGDSALYLCASSPRPAGDTDTQYFGPGTRLTVL.

The chain recombines TRBV19 with TRBJ2-1, with 10 bases identical to TRBD2. The germline V gene encodes CDR1 LNHDA and CDR2 SQIVND (reference sequence). After removal of 2 bases from V and 5 bases from J, the junction contained 9 bases not matched to a gene. The CDR3 sequence is 17 residues long. CDR3: CASSILNIAGGHNEQFF. The CDR3 DNA follows: TGTGCCAGTAGTATACTGAACATAGCGGGGGGCCACAATGAGCAGTTCTTC.

CDR3 region: CASSEGVGTGELFF. CDR3 in DNA: TGTGCCAGCAGTGAAGGGGTTGGCACCGGGGAGCTGTTTTTT. The chain combines TRBV6-4 with TRBJ2-2, with D possibly TRBD1 on 5 matching bases. Germline CDR1 reads MRHNA; CDR2 reads SNTAGT. Trimming shortened V by 3 bases and J by 4 bases, and 9 bases separated the two germline ends. The CDR3 sequence is 14 residues long.

The table lists this clonotype with a few counts. The chain joins TRBV7-2 to TRBJ2-1; 11 bases fit TRBD2. With 6 bases clipped from V and 10 bases from J, the junction kept 11 bases outside the gene matches. Germline V gives CDR1 SGHTA, CDR2 FQGNSA. The CDR3 has 15 amino acids. The CDR3 DNA is TGTGCCAGCAGACTTAGCGGGGGGGCGGTTGAGGAGCAGTTCTTC. This translates into CASRLSGGAVEEQFF.

This chain links TRBV4-1 with TRBJ1-1; maybe TRBD1 (6 bases). The CDR3 has 15 residues. V was trimmed by 1 base and J by 5 bases, leaving 14 bases between them. Looked up from germline, CDR1 is MGHRA and CDR2 is YSYEKL. CDR3 in amino acids: CASSQAFGGRTEAFF. CDR3 sequence (DNA): TGCGCCAGCAGCCAAGCCTTTGGGGGCCGGACTGAAGCTTTCTTT.

This clonotype was picked up a small number of times. V usage is TRBV7-6 and J usage is TRBJ2-7, with 9 bases matching TRBD2. The junction had 11 bases not matched to a gene; V was cut back by 2 bases and J by 3 bases. The length of the CDR3 is 17 residues. Germline CDR1 reads SGHVS; CDR2 reads FNYEAQ. The CDR3 here is CASSLSPSGAGNYEQYF. CDR3 DNA sequence: TGTGCCAGCAGCTTATCCCCTAGCGGGGCGGGCAACTACGAGCAGTACTTC.

The V and J genes are TRBV9 and TRBJ2-3; D is uncertain. The V gene's germline CDR1 is SGDLS and CDR2 YYNGEE. There are 13 residues in the CDR3. V lost 1 base and J lost 4, with 7 bases in between. CDR3 sequence (DNA): TGTGCCAGCAGCGTAATAGAGGCAGATACGCAGTATTTT. Translating gives CASSVIEADTQYF.

The chain couples TRBV15 to TRBJ2-4; tentative D call: TRBD2 (7 bases). Germline values: CDR1 LNHNV, CDR2 YYDKDF (reference sequence). The CDR3 is 18 amino acids. V lost 1 base, J lost 0 bases, and 16 bases lay in between. The CDR3 nucleotides read TGTGCCACCAGCAGAGGCGGGGGCGTCACAGTAGCCAAAAACATTCAGTACTTC. It specifies CATSRGGGVTVAKNIQYF.

This clonotype was seen a handful of times. The genes are TRBV7-2 and TRBJ2-3; 13 bases line up with TRBD2. CDR1 and CDR2 from the germline V gene are SGHTA and FQGNSA. Trimming at V came to 4 bases and at J to 5 bases, leaving 6 bases not matched to a gene. The length of the CDR3 is 16 residues. In DNA, the CDR3 is TGTGCCAGCAGCTCACAAGGACTAGCGGGGGTAGATACGCAGTATTTT. Protein product: CASSSQGLAGVDTQYF.

This clonotype was detected only once. One junction end does not reproduce the germline sequence, and a read error may be involved. The chain links TRBV10-1 to TRBJ2-2; D is possibly TRBD1 (5 bases). Per germline, CDR1 WNHNN and CDR2 SYGVQD (reference sequence). The CDR3 length is 15 residues. In nucleotides, the CDR3 is TGCGCCAGCAGTGAGTCAGGGGCGCACACCTGGGAGCTGTTTTTT. Protein product: CASSESGAHTWELFF.

The chain is built from TRBV12-3 or TRBV12-4 and TRBJ1-2; 8 bases line up with TRBD1. CDR3 length: 13 amino acids. V gave up 6 bases and J gave up 8 bases; unmatched junction bases: 8. CDR3 sequence (DNA): TGTGCCAGCAGCCCGGGGACAGGAAGGGGCTACACCTTC. As protein: CASSPGTGRGYTF.

The chain's CDR3 is CASSEATSGGANEQFF. In DNA, the CDR3 is TGTGCCAGCAGTGAAGCTACTAGCGGGGGGGCCAATGAGCAGTTCTTC. The V and J genes are TRBV6-1 and TRBJ2-1, with 13 nucleotides matching TRBD2. The CDR3 spans 16 residues. Germline CDR1 is MNHNS and CDR2 is SASEGT. J lost 6 bases, V lost 0 bases, and 2 bases had no gene match.

The chain uses TRBV7-2 and TRBJ1-1, with TRBD1 matching over 7 bases. Losses at the gene ends were 5 bases for V and 6 bases for J; bases not matched to a gene: 6. Germline lookup yields CDR1 SGHTA and CDR2 FQGNSA. CDR3 length: 13 amino acids. In nucleotides, the CDR3 is TGTGCCAGCAGCGGGAGACAGGGCGCTGAAGCTTTCTTT. Its translation is CASSGRQGAEAFF. Based on the CDR3 plus reference TRBV7-2 and TRBJ1-1, the full variable domain is GAGVSQSPSNKVTEKGKDVELRCDPISGHTALYWYRQSLGQGLEFLIYFQGNSAPDKSGLPSDRFSAERTGGSVSTLTIQRTQQEDSAVYLCASSGRQGAEAFFGQGTRLTVV.

The chain employs TRBV20-1 and TRBJ1-1; a possible D gene is TRBD1 (5 bases). Between the trimmed V and J ends, which lost 3 bases and 5 bases, there was a span of 13 bases. This CDR3 has 13 amino acids. Germline V gene lookup returns CDR1 DFQATT and CDR2 SNEGSKA (reference sequence). The CDR3 here is CSASPQGGTEAFF. The DNA of the CDR3 is TGCAGTGCTAGTCCCCAGGGAGGTACTGAAGCTTTCTTT.

This chain uses TRBV29-1 with TRBJ1-2; 10 bases match TRBD1. Trimming took 5 bases from V and 1 from J; bases not matched to a gene: 16. Germline loops: CDR1 SQVTM, CDR2 ANQGSEA. The CDR3 runs 18 residues. CDR3 DNA: TGCAGCGTTTCTCGGGGGCTCGGGACAGGGGCGATTAACTATGGCTACACCTTC. It codes for CSVSRGLGTGAINYGYTF. Full variable domain (outside the CDR3, taken from reference TRBV29-1 and TRBJ1-2): SAVISQKPSRDICQRGTSLTIQCQVDSQVTMMFWYRQQPGQSLTLIATANQGSEATYESGFVIDKFPISRPNLTFSTLTVSNMSPEDSSIYLCSVSRGLGTGAINYGYTFGSGTRLTVV.

This clonotype was observed a handful of times. The chain employs TRBV7-3 and TRBJ2-1; D remains unclear. Germline V gene sequence: CDR1 SGHTA, CDR2 FQGTGA. The CDR3 has 11 amino acids. The ends were cut back, 2 bases at V and 8 bases at J, with 4 bases in the middle. CDR3 DNA sequence: TGTGCCAGCAGCTTATCTCATGAGCAGTTCTTC. Protein product: CASSLSHEQFF.

The chain uses TRBV5-1 and TRBJ2-7, with D unresolved. The CDR3 sequence is 12 residues long. V lost 3 bases, J lost 7 bases, and 11 bases lay in between. Germline CDR1 SGHRS, CDR2 YFSETQ. CDR3 bases: TGCGCCAGCAGCTCCTCGTCTGGGGAGCAGTACTTC. It specifies CASSSSSGEQYF.

CDR3: CASSFNENTEAFF. CDR3 nucleotides: TGCGCCAGCAGCTTTAACGAGAACACTGAAGCTTTCTTT. The V and J genes are TRBV5-1 and TRBJ1-1; D is undetermined. Trimming took off 2 bases at V and 1 base at J, with 6 bases between the two ends. The germline gives CDR1 SGHRS, CDR2 YFSETQ. The CDR3 loop spans 13 amino acids. Filled out from reference TRBV5-1 and TRBJ1-1, the complete variable domain reads KAGVTQTPRYLIKTRGQQVTLSCSPISGHRSVSWYQQTPGQGLQFLFEYFSETQRNKGNFPGRFSGRQFSNSRSEMNVSTLELGDSALYLCASSFNENTEAFFGQGTRLTVV.

The chain uses TRBV15 and TRBJ1-3; D not certain. Trimming left V 5 bases short and J 9 bases short, with 11 bases between. This CDR3 has 12 amino acids. CDR1 and CDR2 (germline): LNHNV, YYDKDF (reference sequence). The CDR3 sequence: CATSLPRSTIYF. The CDR3, as DNA: TGTGCCACCAGCCTCCCCAGGAGCACCATATATTTT.

The sample holds a few counts of this clonotype. The chain has TRBV10-2 and TRBJ2-7; TRBD1 matches 10 bases. Germline V gives CDR1 WSHSY, CDR2 SAAADI. This CDR3 is 12 amino acids long. The V and J ends lost 6 bases and 5 bases, in that order; junction bases with no gene match: 1. CDR3 protein: CASRGTGDEQYF. The CDR3 coding sequence is TGCGCCAGCAGGGGGACAGGGGACGAGCAGTACTTC.